Listed below are T cell receptor beta chains from one sample, sequenced in a study of CD8+CD57+ T cells in acquired aplastic anemia. MiXCR was run by TCRdb on the reads, yielding one entry per CDR3 protein. The table shows 150,000 to 200,000 distinct CDR3 sequences, with approximately 46% occurring only once. The specimen sequenced was sorted CD4+, CD8+, or CD8+CD57+ T cells (not recorded which) from PBMCs. The receptors here all came from a human donor in good health. Each CDR3 is given without its conserved first and last residue.

J gene: TRBJ2-3; V gene: TRBV20-1; CDR3 protein: SARDPPGPDTQY
J gene: TRBJ2-1; V gene: TRBV20-1; CDR3 protein: SAVTSGRANEQF
J gene: TRBJ1-3; V gene: TRBV15; CDR3 protein: ATSRGAGNTIY
J gene: TRBJ2-2; V gene: TRBV11-3; CDR3 protein: ASSPRAANTGELF
J gene: TRBJ2-3; V gene: TRBV20-1; CDR3 protein: SARRLGSPTDTQY
J gene: TRBJ1-1; V gene: TRBV13; CDR3 protein: ASSSRPGPEAF
J gene: TRBJ2-7; V gene: TRBV6-1; CDR3 protein: ASSGRTSGNYEQY
J gene: TRBJ2-2; V gene: TRBV6-5; CDR3 protein: ASSSQIIAGGTGELF
J gene: TRBJ1-6; V gene: TRBV4-2; CDR3 protein: ASSQGGHDNSPLH
J gene: TRBJ1-6; V gene: TRBV9; CDR3 protein: ASSFLQGEGSPLH
J gene: TRBJ2-2; V gene: TRBV19; CDR3 protein: ASSTGLARTGELF
J gene: TRBJ1-5; V gene: TRBV6-1; CDR3 protein: ASRRTGGNQPQH
J gene: TRBJ1-4; V gene: TRBV27; CDR3 protein: ASSPGQDSSTNEKLF
J gene: TRBJ2-7; V gene: TRBV10-3; CDR3 protein: AISVDTAYEQY
J gene: TRBJ2-5; V gene: TRBV7-9; CDR3 protein: ASSLEGAWETQY
J gene: TRBJ1-1; V gene: TRBV24-1; CDR3 protein: ATSEGQGRNTEAF
J gene: TRBJ2-1; V gene: TRBV19; CDR3 protein: ASSPPNGYNEQF
J gene: TRBJ1-1; V gene: TRBV15; CDR3 protein: ATSRAGAGTEAF
J gene: TRBJ2-3; V gene: TRBV30; CDR3 protein: AWSPGLAGDGDTQY
J gene: TRBJ1-5; V gene: TRBV15; CDR3 protein: ATSRGQGVLPQH
J gene: TRBJ2-1; V gene: TRBV18; CDR3 protein: ASSPTTDEQF
J gene: TRBJ2-2; V gene: TRBV18; CDR3 protein: ASSPRLAENTGELF
J gene: TRBJ2-1; V gene: TRBV27; CDR3 protein: ASSRTRVDEQF
J gene: TRBJ2-5; V gene: TRBV11-1; CDR3 protein: ASSLGLSSGPAVQETQY
J gene: TRBJ2-3; V gene: TRBV12-3/TRBV12-4; CDR3 protein: ASSQRVGTDTQY
J gene: TRBJ2-5; V gene: TRBV24-1; CDR3 protein: ATSDLPGRTGTETQY
J gene: TRBJ2-7; V gene: TRBV7-6; CDR3 protein: ASSLARGLRREQY
J gene: TRBJ1-1; V gene: TRBV29-1; CDR3 protein: SVVSSGQGAF
J gene: TRBJ1-1; V gene: TRBV7-7; CDR3 protein: ASSSEAGGNTEAF
J gene: TRBJ2-7; V gene: TRBV19; CDR3 protein: ASSLYRGNYEQY
J gene: TRBJ2-1; V gene: TRBV24-1; CDR3 protein: ATSDEISGRRNEQF
J gene: TRBJ1-1; V gene: TRBV12-3/TRBV12-4; CDR3 protein: ASTLGERTEAF
J gene: TRBJ2-1; V gene: TRBV6-4; CDR3 protein: ASLGRDNEQF
J gene: TRBJ2-3; V gene: TRBV30; CDR3 protein: AWNPGLRTQY
J gene: TRBJ2-7; V gene: TRBV7-9; CDR3 protein: ASTRQGVYEQY
J gene: TRBJ1-2; V gene: TRBV27; CDR3 protein: ASSLTGYNYGYT
J gene: TRBJ1-6; V gene: TRBV6-1; CDR3 protein: ASSEPPGDSPLH
J gene: TRBJ1-2; V gene: TRBV5-1; CDR3 protein: ASTQNTGTGITNYGYT
J gene: TRBJ2-3; V gene: TRBV11-2; CDR3 protein: ASSPRGGASTDTQY
J gene: TRBJ2-7; V gene: TRBV7-9; CDR3 protein: ASSLGWYEQY
J gene: TRBJ2-7; V gene: TRBV2; CDR3 protein: ATQDRPSSYEQY
J gene: TRBJ2-5; V gene: TRBV24-1; CDR3 protein: ATSERDSQETQY
J gene: TRBJ1-4; V gene: TRBV5-1; CDR3 protein: ASSPGQATGSREKLF
J gene: TRBJ2-7; V gene: TRBV11-1; CDR3 protein: ASSLTGSGYEQY
J gene: TRBJ1-2; V gene: TRBV2; CDR3 protein: ASTGASDYGYT
J gene: TRBJ1-4; V gene: TRBV6-5; CDR3 protein: ASSYSTGGAIGEKLF
J gene: TRBJ2-3; V gene: TRBV11-2; CDR3 protein: ASSPPPRMGLAGGPRDTQY
J gene: TRBJ2-4; V gene: TRBV3-1; CDR3 protein: ASSRRGGVKNIQY
J gene: TRBJ1-1; V gene: TRBV20-1; CDR3 protein: SAGQGGTEAF
J gene: TRBJ1-2; V gene: TRBV2; CDR3 protein: ATGLLWVYGYT
J gene: TRBJ1-1; V gene: TRBV5-4; CDR3 protein: ASSSPGTGKGEAF
J gene: TRBJ2-7; V gene: TRBV5-6; CDR3 protein: ASSLRGTASYEQY
J gene: TRBJ2-1; V gene: TRBV11-2; CDR3 protein: ASSWAVGFSYNEQF
J gene: TRBJ2-7; V gene: TRBV2; CDR3 protein: ASSEIGQPYEQY
J gene: TRBJ1-5; V gene: TRBV19; CDR3 protein: ASSQGLWTGASHQPQH
J gene: TRBJ2-7; V gene: TRBV2; CDR3 protein: ASSNLLDFYEQY
J gene: TRBJ2-1; V gene: TRBV7-8; CDR3 protein: ASSSLASSYNEQF
J gene: TRBJ1-1; V gene: TRBV10-3; CDR3 protein: AISERAENTEAF
J gene: TRBJ2-1; V gene: TRBV15; CDR3 protein: ATSTRTSGDNEQF